This T cell receptor beta chain stems from a study of cytotoxic CD8 clonotypes in ibrutinib-treated CLL. Background on the study: On average, about 92,000 productive rearrangements and about 280,000 productive templates per sample.

Cryopreserved PBMCs provided 2 to 2.5 micrograms of genomic DNA for the TCR beta libraries. Remarks on this clone: What it binds is unknown.

Broader study findings: Clonality measured at baseline exceeded age-matched healthy donors, tracking circulating CD8+ T-cell counts. A rise in clonality was seen at ibrutinib response, and a fall back toward baseline was seen at progression.

The CDR3 totals 17 residues. The V gene lost 1 base and the J gene lost 1 base, with 17 bases spanning the gap. The V gene's germline CDR1 is SGHVS and CDR2 FQNEAQ. Profiled with immunoSEQ multiplex PCR; TCRdb holds only in-frame clones, not every one. Of 250,000 to 350,000 clones in the sample, roughly four fifths were seen once. The source material was PBMCs, sampled at disease progression, from a patient treated with ibrutinib. The receptor comes from a human donor with chronic lymphocytic leukemia. The chain carries TRBV7-8 and TRBJ2-7; D is ambiguous. CDR3 amino acids: CASSLGLGIMGSYEQYF. CDR3 bases: TGTGCCAGCAGCTTAGGTCTTGGGATTATGGGGTCCTACGAGCAGTACTTC.